The next 5 T cell receptor beta chains were all read from a single sample in a study of blood T cell repertoires in COVID-19. Only in-frame clones appear in the TCRdb table, and some are missing; sequencing was by immunoSEQ multiplex PCR. The sample contains some 31,000 clones, around four fifths of which appear only once. Sequencing input: peripheral blood. All receptors derive from a woman aged 70-85 years with active or convalescent COVID-19.

The chain employs TRBV18 and TRBJ1-2, with 8 bases aligning to TRBD1. The junction had 8 bases not matched to a gene; V was cut back by 9 bases and J by 5 bases. This CDR3 is 13 amino acids long. CDR1 is KGHSH and CDR2 is LQKENI in the germline V gene. The CDR3 nucleotides read TGTGCCAGTTCCGACAGGGGCGATTATGGCTACACCTTC. Its protein is CASSDRGDYGYTF.

This clone was detected only a few times. V and J are TRBV7-8 and TRBJ2-5; 11 nucleotides align to TRBD2. Germline V gene sequence: CDR1 SGHVS, CDR2 FQNEAQ. After removal of 1 base from V and 2 bases from J, the junction contained 6 bases not matched to a gene. The CDR3 sequence is 17 residues long. The CDR3 sequence: CASSLGLAGWPQETQYF. CDR3 DNA: TGTGCCAGCAGCTTAGGACTAGCGGGATGGCCACAAGAGACCCAGTACTTC.

The chain combines TRBV4-3 with TRBJ1-2; TRBD1 might be the D (6 bases). CDR3 length: 16 amino acids. V was clipped by 1 base and J by 2 bases, with 14 bases between them. Germline assignment: CDR1 LGHNA and CDR2 YSLEER. CDR3 sequence reads: CASSQGGEGGNYGYTF. The CDR3 DNA follows: TGCGCCAGCAGCCAAGGAGGGGAAGGGGGAAACTATGGCTACACCTTC.

V and J are TRBV28 and TRBJ2-7; tentative D call: TRBD1 (5 bases). The germline V and J ends were trimmed by 7 bases and 7 bases, with 20 bases remaining between them. CDR3 length: 14 residues. CDR1 is MDHEN, CDR2 SYDVKM, per germline. CDR3 loop: CASTRNGQGREQYF. As DNA, the CDR3 is TGTGCCAGCACCCGGAACGGGCAGGGAAGAGAGCAGTACTTC.

For the CDR3, the DNA is TGTGCCAGCAGTTTATCGAGTCGCGGGGGTATTAACGAGCAGTACTTC. It specifies CASSLSSRGGINEQYF. The chain recombines TRBV27 with TRBJ2-7; 7 positions agree with TRBD2. CDR3 length: 16 amino acids. Germline V gene sequence: CDR1 MNHEY, CDR2 SMNVEV (reference sequence). Trimming at V came to 0 bases and at J to 5 bases, leaving 10 bases not matched to a gene.